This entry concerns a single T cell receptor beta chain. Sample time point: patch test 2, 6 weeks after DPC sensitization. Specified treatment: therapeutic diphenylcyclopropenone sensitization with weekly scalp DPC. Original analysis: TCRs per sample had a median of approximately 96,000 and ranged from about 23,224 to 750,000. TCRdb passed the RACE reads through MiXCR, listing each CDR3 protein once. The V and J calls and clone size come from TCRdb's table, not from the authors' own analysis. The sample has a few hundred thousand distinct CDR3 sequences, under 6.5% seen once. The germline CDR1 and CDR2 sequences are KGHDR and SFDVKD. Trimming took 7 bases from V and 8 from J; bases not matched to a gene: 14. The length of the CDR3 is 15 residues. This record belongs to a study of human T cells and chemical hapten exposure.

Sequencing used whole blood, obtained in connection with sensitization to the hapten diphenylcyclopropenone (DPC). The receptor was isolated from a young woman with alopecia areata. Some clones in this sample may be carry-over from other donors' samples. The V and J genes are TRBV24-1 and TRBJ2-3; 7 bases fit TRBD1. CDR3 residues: CATSDREGTTSTQYF. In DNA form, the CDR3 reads TGTGCCACCAGCGACAGGGAAGGTACTACCAGTACGCAGTATTTT.